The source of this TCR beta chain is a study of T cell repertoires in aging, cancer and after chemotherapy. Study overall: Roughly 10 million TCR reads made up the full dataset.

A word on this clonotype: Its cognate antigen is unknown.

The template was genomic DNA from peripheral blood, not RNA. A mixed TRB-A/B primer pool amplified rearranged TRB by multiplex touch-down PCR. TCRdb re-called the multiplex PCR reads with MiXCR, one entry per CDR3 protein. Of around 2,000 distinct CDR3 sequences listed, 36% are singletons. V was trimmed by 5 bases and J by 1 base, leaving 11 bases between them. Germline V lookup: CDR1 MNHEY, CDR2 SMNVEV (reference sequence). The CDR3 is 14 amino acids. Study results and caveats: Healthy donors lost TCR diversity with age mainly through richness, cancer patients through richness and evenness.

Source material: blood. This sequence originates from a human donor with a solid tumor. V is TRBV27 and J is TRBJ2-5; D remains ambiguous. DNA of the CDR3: TGTGCCAGCAGTCCCTCCCGGCTCCAAGAGACCCAGTACTTC. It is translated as CASSPSRLQETQYF.